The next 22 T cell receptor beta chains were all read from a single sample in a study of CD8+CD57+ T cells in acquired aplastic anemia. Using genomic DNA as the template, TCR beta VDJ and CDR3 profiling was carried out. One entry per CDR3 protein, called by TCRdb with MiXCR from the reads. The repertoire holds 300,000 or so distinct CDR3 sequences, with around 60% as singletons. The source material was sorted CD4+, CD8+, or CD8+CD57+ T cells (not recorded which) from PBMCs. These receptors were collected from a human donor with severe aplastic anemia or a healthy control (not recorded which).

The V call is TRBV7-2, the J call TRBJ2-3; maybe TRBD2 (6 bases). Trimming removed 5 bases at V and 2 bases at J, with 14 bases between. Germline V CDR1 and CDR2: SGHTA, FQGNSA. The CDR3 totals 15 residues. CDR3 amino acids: CASSPRGTFTDTQYF. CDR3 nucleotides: TGTGCCAGCAGCCCCCGGGGGACCTTCACAGATACGCAGTATTTT.

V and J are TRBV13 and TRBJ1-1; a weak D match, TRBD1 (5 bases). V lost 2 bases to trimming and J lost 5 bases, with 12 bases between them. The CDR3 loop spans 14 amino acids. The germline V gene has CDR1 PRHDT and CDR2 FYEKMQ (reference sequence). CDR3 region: CASSLPGIGTEAFF. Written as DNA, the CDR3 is TGTGCCAGCAGCTTACCAGGGATAGGAACTGAAGCTTTCTTT.

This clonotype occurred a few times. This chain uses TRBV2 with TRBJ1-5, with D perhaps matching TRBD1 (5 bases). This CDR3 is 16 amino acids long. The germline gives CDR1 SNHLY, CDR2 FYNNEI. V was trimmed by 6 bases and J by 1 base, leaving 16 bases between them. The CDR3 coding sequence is TGTGCCAGCAGGGGGACTTATAAGATCAGCAATCAGCCCCAGCATTTT. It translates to CASRGTYKISNQPQHF. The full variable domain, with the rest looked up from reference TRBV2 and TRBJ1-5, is EPEVTQTPSHQVTQMGQEVILRCVPISNHLYFYWYRQILGQKVEFLVSFYNNEISEKSEIFDDQFSVERPDGSNFTLKIRSTKLEDSAMYFCASRGTYKISNQPQHFGDGTRLSIL.

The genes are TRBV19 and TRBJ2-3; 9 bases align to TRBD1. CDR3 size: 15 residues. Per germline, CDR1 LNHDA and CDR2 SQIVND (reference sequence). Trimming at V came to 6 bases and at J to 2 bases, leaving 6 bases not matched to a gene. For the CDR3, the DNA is TGTGCCAGTAGCCGCCGGGACAGGGACACAGATACGCAGTATTTT. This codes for CASSRRDRDTDTQYF.

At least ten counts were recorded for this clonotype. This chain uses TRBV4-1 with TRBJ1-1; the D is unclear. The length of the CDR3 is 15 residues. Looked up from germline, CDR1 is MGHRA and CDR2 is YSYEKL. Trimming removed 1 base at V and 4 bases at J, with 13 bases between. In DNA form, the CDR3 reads TGCGCCAGCAGCCAAGTTGAGGCGGCGGGCACTGAAGCTTTCTTT. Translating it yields CASSQVEAAGTEAFF.

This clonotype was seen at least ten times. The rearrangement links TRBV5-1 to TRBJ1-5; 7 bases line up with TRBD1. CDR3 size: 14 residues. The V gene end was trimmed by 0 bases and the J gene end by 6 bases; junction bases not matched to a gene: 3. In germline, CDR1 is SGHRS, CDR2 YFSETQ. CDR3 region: CASSLEGAGQPQHF. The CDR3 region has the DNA TGCGCCAGCAGCTTGGAGGGGGCCGGTCAGCCCCAGCATTTT. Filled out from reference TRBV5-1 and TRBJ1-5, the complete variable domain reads KAGVTQTPRYLIKTRGQQVTLSCSPISGHRSVSWYQQTPGQGLQFLFEYFSETQRNKGNFPGRFSGRQFSNSRSEMNVSTLELGDSALYLCASSLEGAGQPQHFGDGTRLSIL.

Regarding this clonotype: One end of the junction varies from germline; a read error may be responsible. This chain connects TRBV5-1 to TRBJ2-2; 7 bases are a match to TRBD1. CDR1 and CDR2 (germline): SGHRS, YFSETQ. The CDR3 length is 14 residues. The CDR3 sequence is CASLDRLNTGELFF. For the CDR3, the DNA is TGTGCCAGCCTGGACAGGTTAAACACCGGGGAGCTGTTTTTT.

The CDR3 DNA is TGTGCCAGCAGCGCAGGGGCCTACGAGCAGTACTTC. It encodes CASSAGAYEQYF. This rearrangement joins TRBV7-9 to TRBJ2-7, with D perhaps matching TRBD1 (6 bases). The V end lost 5 bases, the J end lost 2 bases, and 7 bases lay between the germline ends. Germline V gene sequence: CDR1 SEHNR, CDR2 FQNEAQ (reference sequence). CDR3 length equals 12 residues.

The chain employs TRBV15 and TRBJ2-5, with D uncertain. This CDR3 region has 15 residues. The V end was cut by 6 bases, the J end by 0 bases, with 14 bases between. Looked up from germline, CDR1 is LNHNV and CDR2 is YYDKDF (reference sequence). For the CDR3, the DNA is TGTGCCACCAGACCGACGTCCCGTGACCAAGAGACCCAGTACTTC. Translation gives CATRPTSRDQETQYF.

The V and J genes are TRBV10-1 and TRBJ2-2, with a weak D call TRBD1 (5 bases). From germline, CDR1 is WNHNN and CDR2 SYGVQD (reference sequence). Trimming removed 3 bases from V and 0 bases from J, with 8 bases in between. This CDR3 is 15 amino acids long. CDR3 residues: CASSDQGPNTGELFF. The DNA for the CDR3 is TGCGCCAGCAGTGATCAGGGTCCGAACACCGGGGAGCTGTTTTTT.

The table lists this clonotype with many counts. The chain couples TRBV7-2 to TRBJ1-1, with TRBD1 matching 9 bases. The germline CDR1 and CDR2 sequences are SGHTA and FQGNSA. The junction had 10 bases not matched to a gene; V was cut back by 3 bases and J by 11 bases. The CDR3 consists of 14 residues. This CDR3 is CASSFAPGQGPAFF. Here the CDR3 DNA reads TGTGCCAGCAGCTTTGCCCCGGGACAGGGCCCGGCTTTCTTT.

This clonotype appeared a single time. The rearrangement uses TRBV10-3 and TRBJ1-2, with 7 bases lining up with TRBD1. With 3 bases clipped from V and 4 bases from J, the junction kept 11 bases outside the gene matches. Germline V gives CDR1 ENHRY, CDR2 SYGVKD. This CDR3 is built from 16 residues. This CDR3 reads CAISEQGIDGGYGYTF. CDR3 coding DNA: TGTGCCATCAGTGAACAGGGGATCGACGGAGGCTATGGCTACACCTTC.

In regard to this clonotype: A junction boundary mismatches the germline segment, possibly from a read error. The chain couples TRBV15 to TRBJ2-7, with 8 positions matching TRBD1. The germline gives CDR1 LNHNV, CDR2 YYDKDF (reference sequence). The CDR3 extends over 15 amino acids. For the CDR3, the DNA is TGTGCCACCAGCAGGCCCGGGACAGGACCTTCCGAGCAATACTTC. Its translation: CATSRPGTGPSEQYF.

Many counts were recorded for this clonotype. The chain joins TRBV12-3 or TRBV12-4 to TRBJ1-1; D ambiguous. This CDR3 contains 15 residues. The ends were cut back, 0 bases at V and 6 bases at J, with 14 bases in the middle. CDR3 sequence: CASSLAIAGSPEAFF. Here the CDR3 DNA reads TGTGCCAGCAGTTTAGCGATCGCAGGCTCCCCTGAAGCTTTCTTT.

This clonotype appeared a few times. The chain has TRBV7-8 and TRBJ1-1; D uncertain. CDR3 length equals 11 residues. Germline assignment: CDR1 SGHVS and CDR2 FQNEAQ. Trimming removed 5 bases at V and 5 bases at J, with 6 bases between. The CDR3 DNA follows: TGTGCCAGCAGCCCCGGGACTGAAGCTTTCTTT. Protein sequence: CASSPGTEAFF.

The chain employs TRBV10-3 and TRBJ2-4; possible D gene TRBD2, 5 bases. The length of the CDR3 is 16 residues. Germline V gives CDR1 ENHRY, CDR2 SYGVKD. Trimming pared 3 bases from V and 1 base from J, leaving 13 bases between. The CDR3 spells CAISDQVASAKNIQYF. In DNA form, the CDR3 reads TGTGCCATCAGTGATCAGGTAGCGTCGGCCAAAAACATTCAGTACTTC.

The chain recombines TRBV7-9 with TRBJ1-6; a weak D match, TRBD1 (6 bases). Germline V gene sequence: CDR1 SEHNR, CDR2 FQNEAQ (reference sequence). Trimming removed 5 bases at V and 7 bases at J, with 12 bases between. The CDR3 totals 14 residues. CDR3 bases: TGTGCCAGCAGCCCTCCGGGGGCCAATTCACCCCTCCACTTT. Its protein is CASSPPGANSPLHF.

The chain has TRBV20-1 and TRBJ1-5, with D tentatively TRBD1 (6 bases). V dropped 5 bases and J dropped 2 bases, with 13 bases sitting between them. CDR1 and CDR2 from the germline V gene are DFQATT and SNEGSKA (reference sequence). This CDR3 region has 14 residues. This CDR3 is CSAQPGDGNQPQHF. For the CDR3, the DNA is TGCAGTGCTCAACCAGGGGATGGCAATCAGCCCCAGCATTTT.

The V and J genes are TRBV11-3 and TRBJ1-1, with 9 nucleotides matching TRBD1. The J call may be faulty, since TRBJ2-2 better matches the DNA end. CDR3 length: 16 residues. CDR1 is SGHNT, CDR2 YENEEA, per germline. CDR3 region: CASSARTGVNTGELFF. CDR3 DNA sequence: TGTGCCAGCAGCGCGAGGACAGGGGTGAACACCGGGGAGCTGTTTTTT.

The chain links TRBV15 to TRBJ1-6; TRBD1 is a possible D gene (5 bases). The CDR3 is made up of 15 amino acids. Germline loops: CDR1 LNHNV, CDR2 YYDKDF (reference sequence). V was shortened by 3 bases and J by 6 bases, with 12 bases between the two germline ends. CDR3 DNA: TGTGCCACCAGCAGGGATCCGGGACTTAATTCACCCCTCCACTTT. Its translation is CATSRDPGLNSPLHF.

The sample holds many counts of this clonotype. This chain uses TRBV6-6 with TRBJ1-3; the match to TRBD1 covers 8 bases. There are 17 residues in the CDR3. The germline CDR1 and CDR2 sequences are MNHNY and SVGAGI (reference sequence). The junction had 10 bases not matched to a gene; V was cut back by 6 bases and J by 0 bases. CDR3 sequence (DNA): TGTGCCAGCAGACCGACAGGGGCGAAGATCTCTGGAAACACCATATATTTT. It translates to CASRPTGAKISGNTIYF.

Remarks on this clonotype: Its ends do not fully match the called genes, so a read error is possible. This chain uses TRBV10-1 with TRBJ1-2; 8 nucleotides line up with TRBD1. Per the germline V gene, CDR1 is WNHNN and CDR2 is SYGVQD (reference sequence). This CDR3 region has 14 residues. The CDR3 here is CASTYTGGGGGYTF. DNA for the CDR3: TGTGCCAGCACATACACAGGGGGTGGCGGTGGCTACACCTTC.